These T cell receptor beta chains were read from a single sample in a study of T cells expressing NK-cell markers. TCRdb reanalyzed the 5' RACE reads and collapses them to one entry per CDR3 protein, without DNA. The data include a few hundred thousand distinct CDR3 sequences; the top ten clones carry roughly 5.2%. Specimen: blood T cells: a sorted CD56 or NKG2C T cell subset, CD4+ or CD8+ T cells, or bulk PBMC T cells (not recorded which). These receptors all stem from a man aged 18-75 years in good health. The CDR3 runs from the conserved cysteine through the conserved F or W.

v_call	j_call	cdr3_aa
TRBV5-1	TRBJ2-5	CASSLLGTRGETQYF
TRBV2	TRBJ2-3	CASSEYILNTDTQYF
TRBV5-8	TRBJ2-3	CASSFVGIDTQYF
TRBV7-2	TRBJ2-5	CASSLLGTTPETQYF
TRBV3-1	TRBJ2-3	CASSRSRVVDTQYF
TRBV19	TRBJ2-7	CASSQGLAYEQYF
TRBV24-1	TRBJ2-1	CATSDPTGGSYNEQFF
TRBV19	TRBJ1-3	CASSTPGVGADGNTIYF
TRBV27	TRBJ1-1	CASSVSWVGGTEAFF
TRBV18	TRBJ2-1	CASSRPTYNEQFF
TRBV13	TRBJ1-2	CASSLEGQGRPNYGYTF
TRBV2	TRBJ2-3	CASSVGPSGDLTDTQYF
TRBV7-9	TRBJ2-7	CASSAGLAGLSYEQYF
TRBV3-1	TRBJ2-3	CASSPNTLDTPGTDTQYF
TRBV12-3/TRBV12-4	TRBJ1-1	CASSLSQIGTEAFF
TRBV2	TRBJ2-2	CASCLFRANTGELFF